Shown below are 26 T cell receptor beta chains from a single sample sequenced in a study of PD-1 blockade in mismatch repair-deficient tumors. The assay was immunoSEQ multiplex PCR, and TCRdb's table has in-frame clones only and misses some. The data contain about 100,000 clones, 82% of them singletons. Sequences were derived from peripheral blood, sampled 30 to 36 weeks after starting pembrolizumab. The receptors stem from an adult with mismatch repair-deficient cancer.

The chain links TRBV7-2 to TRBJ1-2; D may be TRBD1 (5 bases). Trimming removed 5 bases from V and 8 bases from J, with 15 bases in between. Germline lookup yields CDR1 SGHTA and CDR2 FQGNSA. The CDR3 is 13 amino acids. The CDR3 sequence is CASSLRDLRGYTF. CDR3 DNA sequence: TGTGCCAGCAGCCTTCGGGACCTAAGGGGCTACACCTTC.

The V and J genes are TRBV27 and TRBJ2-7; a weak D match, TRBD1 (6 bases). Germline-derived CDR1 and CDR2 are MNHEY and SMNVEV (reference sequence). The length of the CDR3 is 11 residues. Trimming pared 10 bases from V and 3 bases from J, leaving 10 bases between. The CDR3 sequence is CATLQGYEQYF. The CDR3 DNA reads TGTGCCACCTTACAGGGCTACGAGCAGTACTTC.

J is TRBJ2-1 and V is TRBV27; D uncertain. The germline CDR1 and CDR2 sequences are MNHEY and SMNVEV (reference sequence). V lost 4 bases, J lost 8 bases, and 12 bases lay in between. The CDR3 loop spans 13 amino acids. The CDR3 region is CASSSGFSHEQFF. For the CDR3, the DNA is TGTGCCAGCAGTTCCGGTTTTAGCCATGAGCAGTTCTTC.

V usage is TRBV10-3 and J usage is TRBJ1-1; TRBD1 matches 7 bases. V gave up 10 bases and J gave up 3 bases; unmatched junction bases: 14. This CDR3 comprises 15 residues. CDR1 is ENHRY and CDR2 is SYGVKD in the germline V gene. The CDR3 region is CASHGGGQGDTEAFF. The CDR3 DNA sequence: TGTGCCAGCCATGGAGGGGGCCAAGGGGACACTGAAGCTTTCTTT.

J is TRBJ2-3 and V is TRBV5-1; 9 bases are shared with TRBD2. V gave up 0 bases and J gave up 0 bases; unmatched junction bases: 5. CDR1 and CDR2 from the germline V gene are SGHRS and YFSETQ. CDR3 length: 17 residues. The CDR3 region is CASSLGLADYSTDTQYF. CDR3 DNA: TGCGCCAGCAGCTTGGGACTAGCGGATTATAGCACAGATACGCAGTATTTT.

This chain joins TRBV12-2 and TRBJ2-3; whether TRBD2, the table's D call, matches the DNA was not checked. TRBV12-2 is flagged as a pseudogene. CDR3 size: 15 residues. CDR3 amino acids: CASRLTTRGTDTQYF. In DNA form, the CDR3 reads TGTGCAAGTCGCTTGACGACTAGGGGAACAGATACGCAGTATTTT.

CDR3 in amino acids: CASSPLTGGTDTQYF. Written as DNA, the CDR3 is TGTGCCAGCAGCCCATTGACAGGGGGCACAGATACGCAGTATTTT. This sequence joins TRBV14 and TRBJ2-3; TRBD1 agrees at 8 bases. The germline CDR1 and CDR2 sequences are SGHDN and FVKESK. The CDR3 spans 15 residues. The trim removed 4 bases at V and 1 base at J, leaving 4 bases unmatched. Supplemented by reference TRBV14 and TRBJ2-3, the full variable domain reads EAGVTQFPSHSVIEKGQTVTLRCDPISGHDNLYWYRRVMGKEIKFLLHFVKESKQDESGMPNNRFLAERTGGTYSTLKVQPAELEDSGVYFCASSPLTGGTDTQYFGPGTRLTVL.

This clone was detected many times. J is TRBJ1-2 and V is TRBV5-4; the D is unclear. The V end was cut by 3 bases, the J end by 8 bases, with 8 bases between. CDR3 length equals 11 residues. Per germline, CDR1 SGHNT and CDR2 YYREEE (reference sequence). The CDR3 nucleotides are TGTGCCAGCAGCTCGGTGAACGGCTACACCTTC. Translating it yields CASSSVNGYTF.

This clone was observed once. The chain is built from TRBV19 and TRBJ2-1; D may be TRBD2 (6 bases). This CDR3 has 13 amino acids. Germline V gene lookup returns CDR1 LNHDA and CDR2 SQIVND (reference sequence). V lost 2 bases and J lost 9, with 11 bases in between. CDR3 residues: CASSISHGGEQFF. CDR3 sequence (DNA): TGTGCCAGTAGTATAAGTCACGGGGGTGAGCAGTTCTTC.

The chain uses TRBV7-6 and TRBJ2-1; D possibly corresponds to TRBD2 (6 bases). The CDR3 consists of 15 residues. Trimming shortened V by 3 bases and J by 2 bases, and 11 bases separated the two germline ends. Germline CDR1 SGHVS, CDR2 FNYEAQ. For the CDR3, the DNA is TGTGCCAGCAGCTTGACCCGGGAGCCCTACAATGAGCAGTTCTTC. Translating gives CASSLTREPYNEQFF.

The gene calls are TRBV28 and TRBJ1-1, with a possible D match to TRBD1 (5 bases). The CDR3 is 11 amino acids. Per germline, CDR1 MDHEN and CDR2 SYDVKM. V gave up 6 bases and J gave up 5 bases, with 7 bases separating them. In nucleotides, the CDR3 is TGTGCCAGCAGATCAGGGACTGAAGCTTTCTTT. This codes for CASRSGTEAFF.

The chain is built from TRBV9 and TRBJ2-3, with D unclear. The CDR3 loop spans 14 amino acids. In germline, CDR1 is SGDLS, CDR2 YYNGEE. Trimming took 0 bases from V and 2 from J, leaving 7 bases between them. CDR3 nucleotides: TGTGCCAGCAGCGTAGATGTCTTCACAGATACGCAGTATTTT. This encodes CASSVDVFTDTQYF.

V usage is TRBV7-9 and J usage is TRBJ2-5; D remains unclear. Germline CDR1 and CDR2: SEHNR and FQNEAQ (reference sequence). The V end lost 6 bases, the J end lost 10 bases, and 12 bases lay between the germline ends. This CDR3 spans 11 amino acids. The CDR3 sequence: CASSPRLDQYF. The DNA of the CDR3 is TGTGCCAGCAGTCCTCGCCTTGACCAGTACTTC.

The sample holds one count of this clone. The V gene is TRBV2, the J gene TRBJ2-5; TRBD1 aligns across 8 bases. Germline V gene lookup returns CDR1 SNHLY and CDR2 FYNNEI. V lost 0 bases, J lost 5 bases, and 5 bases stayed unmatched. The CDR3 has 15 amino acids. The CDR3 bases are TGTGCCAGCAGTGAAGCGGCAGGGGGCGCGGAGACCCAGTACTTC. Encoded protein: CASSEAAGGAETQYF.

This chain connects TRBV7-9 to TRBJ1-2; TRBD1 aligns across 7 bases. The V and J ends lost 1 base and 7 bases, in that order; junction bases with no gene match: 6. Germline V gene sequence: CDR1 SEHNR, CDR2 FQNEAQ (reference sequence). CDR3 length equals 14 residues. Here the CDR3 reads CASSLEIQGVGYTF. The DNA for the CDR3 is TGTGCCAGCAGCTTAGAGATTCAGGGGGTTGGCTACACCTTC.

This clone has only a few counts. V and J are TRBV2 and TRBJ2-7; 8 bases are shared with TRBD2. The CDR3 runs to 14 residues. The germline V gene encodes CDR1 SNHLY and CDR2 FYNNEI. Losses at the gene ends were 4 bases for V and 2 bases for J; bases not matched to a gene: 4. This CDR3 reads CASSVAGGTYEQYF. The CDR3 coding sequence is TGTGCCAGCAGTGTGGCGGGAGGTACCTACGAGCAGTACTTC.

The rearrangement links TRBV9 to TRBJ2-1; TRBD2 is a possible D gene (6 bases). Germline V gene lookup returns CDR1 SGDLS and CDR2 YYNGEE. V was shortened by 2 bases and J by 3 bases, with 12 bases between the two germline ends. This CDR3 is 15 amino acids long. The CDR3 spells CASSVTGLLYNEQFF. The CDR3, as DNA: TGTGCCAGCAGCGTCACGGGACTTCTCTACAATGAGCAGTTCTTC.

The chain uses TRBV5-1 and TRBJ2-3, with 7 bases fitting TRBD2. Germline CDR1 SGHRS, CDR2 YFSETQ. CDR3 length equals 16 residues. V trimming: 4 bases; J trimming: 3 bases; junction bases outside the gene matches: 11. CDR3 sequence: CASSPSAGDETDTQYF. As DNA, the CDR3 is TGCGCCAGCAGCCCCTCGGCGGGAGACGAAACAGATACGCAGTATTTT. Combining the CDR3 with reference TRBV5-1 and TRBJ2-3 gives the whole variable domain KAGVTQTPRYLIKTRGQQVTLSCSPISGHRSVSWYQQTPGQGLQFLFEYFSETQRNKGNFPGRFSGRQFSNSRSEMNVSTLELGDSALYLCASSPSAGDETDTQYFGPGTRLTVL.

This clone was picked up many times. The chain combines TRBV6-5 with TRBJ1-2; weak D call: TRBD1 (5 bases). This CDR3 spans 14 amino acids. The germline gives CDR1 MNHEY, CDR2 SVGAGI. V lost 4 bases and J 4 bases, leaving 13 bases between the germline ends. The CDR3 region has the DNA TGTGCCAGCAGTTGGGGGGGAGCCGGCTATGGCTACACCTTC. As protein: CASSWGGAGYGYTF.

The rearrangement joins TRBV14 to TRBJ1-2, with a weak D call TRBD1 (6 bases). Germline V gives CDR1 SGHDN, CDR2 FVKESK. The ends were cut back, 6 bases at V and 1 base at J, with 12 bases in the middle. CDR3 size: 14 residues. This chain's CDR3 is CASRPTGVNYGYTF. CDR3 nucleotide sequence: TGTGCCAGCAGGCCGACAGGAGTTAACTATGGCTACACCTTC.

CDR3 residues: CASSAQLEGDNEQFF. DNA for the CDR3: TGTGCCAGTAGTGCACAACTAGAAGGAGACAATGAGCAGTTCTTC. The chain has TRBV19 and TRBJ2-1; TRBD2 might be the D (5 bases). There are 15 residues in the CDR3. Trimming shortened V by 5 bases and J by 5 bases, and 16 bases separated the two germline ends. Germline V lookup: CDR1 LNHDA, CDR2 SQIVND (reference sequence). Supplemented by reference TRBV19 and TRBJ2-1, the full variable domain reads DGGITQSPKYLFRKEGQNVTLSCEQNLNHDAMYWYRQDPGQGLRLIYYSQIVNDFQKGDIAEGYSVSREKKESFPLTVTSAQKNPTAFYLCASSAQLEGDNEQFFGPGTRLTVL.

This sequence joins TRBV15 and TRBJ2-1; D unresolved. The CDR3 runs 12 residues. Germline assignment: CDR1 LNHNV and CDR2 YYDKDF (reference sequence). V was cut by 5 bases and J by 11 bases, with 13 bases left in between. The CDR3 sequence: CATSETGSKQFF. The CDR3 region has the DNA TGTGCCACCAGCGAAACCGGGTCTAAGCAGTTCTTC.

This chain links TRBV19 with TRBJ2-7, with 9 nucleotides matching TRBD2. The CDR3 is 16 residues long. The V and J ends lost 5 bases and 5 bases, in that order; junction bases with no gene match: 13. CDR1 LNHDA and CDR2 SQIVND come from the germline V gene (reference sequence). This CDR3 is CASSPGSEGLADEQYF. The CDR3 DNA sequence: TGTGCCAGTAGTCCCGGTTCCGAGGGACTAGCCGACGAGCAGTACTTC. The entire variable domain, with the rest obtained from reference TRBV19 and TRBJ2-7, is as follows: DGGITQSPKYLFRKEGQNVTLSCEQNLNHDAMYWYRQDPGQGLRLIYYSQIVNDFQKGDIAEGYSVSREKKESFPLTVTSAQKNPTAFYLCASSPGSEGLADEQYFGPGTRLTVT.

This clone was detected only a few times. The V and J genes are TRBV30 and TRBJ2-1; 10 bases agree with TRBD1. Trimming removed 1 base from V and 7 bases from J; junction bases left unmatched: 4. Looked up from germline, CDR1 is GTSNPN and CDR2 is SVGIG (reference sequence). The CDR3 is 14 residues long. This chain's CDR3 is CAWSDEGQGNEQFF. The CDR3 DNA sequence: TGTGCCTGGAGTGACGAGGGACAGGGGAATGAGCAGTTCTTC.

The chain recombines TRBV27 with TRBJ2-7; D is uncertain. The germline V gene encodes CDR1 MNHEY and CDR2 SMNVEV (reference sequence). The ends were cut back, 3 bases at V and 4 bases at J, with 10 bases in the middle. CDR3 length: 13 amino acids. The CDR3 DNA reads TGTGCCAGCAGTTTTGGCAGGAAATACGAGCAGTACTTC. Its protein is CASSFGRKYEQYF.

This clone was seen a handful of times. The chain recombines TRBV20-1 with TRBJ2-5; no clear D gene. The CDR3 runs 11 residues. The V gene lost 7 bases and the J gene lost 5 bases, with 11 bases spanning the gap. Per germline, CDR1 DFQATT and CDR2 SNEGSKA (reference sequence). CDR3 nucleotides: TGCAGTGGGGGTCACCGGGAGACCCAGTACTTC. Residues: CSGGHRETQYF.